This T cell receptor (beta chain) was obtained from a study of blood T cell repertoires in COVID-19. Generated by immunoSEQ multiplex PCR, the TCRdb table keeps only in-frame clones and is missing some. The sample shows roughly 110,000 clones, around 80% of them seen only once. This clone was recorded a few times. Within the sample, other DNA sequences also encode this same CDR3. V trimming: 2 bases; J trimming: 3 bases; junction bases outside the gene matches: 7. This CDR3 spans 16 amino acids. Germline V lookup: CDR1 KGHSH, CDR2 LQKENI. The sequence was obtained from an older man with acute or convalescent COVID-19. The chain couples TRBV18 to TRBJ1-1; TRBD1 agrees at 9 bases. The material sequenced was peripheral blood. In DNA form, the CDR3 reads TGTGCCAGCTCACCAGGGACAGGGCTAGGGGACACTGAAGCTTTCTTT. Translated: CASSPGTGLGDTEAFF. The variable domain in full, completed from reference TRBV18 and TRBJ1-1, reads NAGVMQNPRHLVRRRGQEARLRCSPMKGHSHVYWYRQLPEEGLKFMVYLQKENIIDESGMPKERFSAEFPKEGPSILRIQQVVRGDSAAYFCASSPGTGLGDTEAFFGQGTRLTVV.